This T cell receptor (beta chain) was sequenced in a study of T cells in Graves' hyperthyroidism and ophthalmopathy. Germline V lookup: CDR1 SEHNR, CDR2 FQNEAQ (reference sequence). V lost 5 bases and J lost 4, with 12 bases in between. CDR3 length: 15 residues. Hyperthyroidism in the patients, aged 18 to 65, was newly diagnosed and under 2 months in duration. The study based diagnoses on clinical symptoms, serum thyroxine and TRAb, thyroid ultrasound and orbital computed tomography. It was RNA transcripts that yielded the amplified TCR beta CDR3 regions. An initial round of RT-PCR targeting the TCR CDR3 relied on the HTBI primer set. From the multiplex PCR reads, TCRdb called clonotypes with MiXCR, one entry per CDR3 protein. The data contain approximately 320,000 distinct CDR3 sequences, around 16% of them singletons.

The chain links TRBV7-9 to TRBJ2-6; tentatively, D is TRBD1 or TRBD2 (5 bases each). Sequencing used blood. The TCR sequence derives from a young man with Graves' hyperthyroidism. The CDR3 spells CASSIWGPGANVLTF. The DNA of the CDR3 is TGTGCCAGCAGCATCTGGGGACCCGGGGCCAACGTCCTGACTTTC.